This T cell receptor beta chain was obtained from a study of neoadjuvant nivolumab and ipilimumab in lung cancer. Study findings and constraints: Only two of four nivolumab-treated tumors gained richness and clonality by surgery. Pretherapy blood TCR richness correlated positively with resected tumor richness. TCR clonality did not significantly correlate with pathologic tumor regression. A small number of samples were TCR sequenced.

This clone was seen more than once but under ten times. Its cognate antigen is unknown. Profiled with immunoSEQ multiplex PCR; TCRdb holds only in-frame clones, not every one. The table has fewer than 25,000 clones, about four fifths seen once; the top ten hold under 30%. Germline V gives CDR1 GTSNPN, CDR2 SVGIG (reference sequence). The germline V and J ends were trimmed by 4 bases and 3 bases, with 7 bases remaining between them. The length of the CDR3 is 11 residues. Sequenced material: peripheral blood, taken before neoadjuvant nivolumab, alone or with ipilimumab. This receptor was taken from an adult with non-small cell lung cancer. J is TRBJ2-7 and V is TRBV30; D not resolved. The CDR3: CAWTQNYEQYF. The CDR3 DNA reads TGTGCCTGGACTCAAAACTACGAGCAGTACTTC.